These 18 T cell receptor beta chains came from one sample sequenced in a study of T cell responses to AZD1222 COVID-19 vaccine. This table comes from immunoSEQ multiplex PCR, and its TCRdb copy is limited to in-frame clones, with some not included. The sample contains tens of thousands of clones, approximately 85% of which appear only once. The sample was peripheral blood, taken on day 0 of AZD1222 vaccination. These receptors originate from an adult in good health.

J is TRBJ1-2 and V is TRBV3-1 (or the pseudogene TRBV3-2); 9 nucleotides align to TRBD1. The germline V gene encodes CDR1 LGHDT and CDR2 YNNKEL (reference sequence). Losses at the gene ends were 4 bases for V and 8 bases for J; bases not matched to a gene: 5. The CDR3 is 13 residues long. CDR3 coding DNA: TGTGCCAGCAGCCGGGGACAGGGAGGCGGCTACACCTTC. Translated: CASSRGQGGGYTF.

The J gene is TRBJ2-7, the V gene TRBV6-5, with 7 nucleotides matching TRBD1. CDR3 length: 12 residues. Germline CDR1 is MNHEY and CDR2 is SVGAGI. Germline trimming cut 2 bases from V and 6 bases from J; bases unmatched to any gene: 1. In DNA form, the CDR3 reads TGTGCCAGCAGTTACGCAGGGGGCGAGCAGTACTTC. Its protein is CASSYAGGEQYF.

This chain links TRBV2 with TRBJ2-3; TRBD1 might be the D (5 bases). CDR1 SNHLY and CDR2 FYNNEI come from the germline V gene. The CDR3 spans 16 residues. Between the trimmed V and J ends, which lost 2 bases and 0 bases, there was a span of 12 bases. As DNA, the CDR3 is TGTGCCAGCAGTGAATTCTGGGGCGGTAGCACAGATACGCAGTATTTT. Translated: CASSEFWGGSTDTQYF.

The rearrangement links TRBV10-3 to TRBJ2-7; TRBD2 is a possible D gene (6 bases). V lost 2 bases and J lost 2, with 13 bases in between. Germline V gene sequence: CDR1 ENHRY, CDR2 SYGVKD. The CDR3 extends over 15 amino acids. CDR3 amino acids: CAISEGTGAPYEQYF. The CDR3 coding sequence is TGTGCCATCAGTGAGGGTACGGGAGCCCCCTACGAGCAGTACTTC.

This clone turned up a few times. This sequence joins TRBV7-2 and TRBJ2-1; 13 positions match TRBD2. With V trimmed by 5 bases and J by 10 bases, 5 bases remained unmatched. The CDR3 consists of 14 residues. Germline loops: CDR1 SGHTA, CDR2 FQGNSA. CDR3 protein: CASSPGLAGAEQFF. CDR3 bases: TGTGCCAGCAGCCCTGGACTAGCGGGGGCCGAGCAGTTCTTC.

The CDR3 nucleotides are TGTGCCAGCAGCTTGGGAGGACAGCGTAACCCTTCACCCCTCCACTTT. Its translation: CASSLGGQRNPSPLHF. The rearrangement joins TRBV5-4 to TRBJ1-6; tentative D call: TRBD1 (6 bases). The V and J ends lost 0 bases and 9 bases respectively, with 16 bases between them. Germline CDR1 is SGHNT and CDR2 is YYREEE (reference sequence). The CDR3 extends over 16 amino acids.

This clone was counted once. The chain uses TRBV7-3 and TRBJ1-1, with a tentative D call TRBD1 (5 bases). The V gene lost 5 bases and the J gene lost 3 bases, with 10 bases spanning the gap. This CDR3 has 13 amino acids. Germline V gives CDR1 SGHTA, CDR2 FQGTGA. The DNA of the CDR3 is TGTGCCAGCAGCCAATGGGGGTACACTGAAGCTTTCTTT. Encoded protein: CASSQWGYTEAFF.

In DNA, the CDR3 is TGTGCCAGCAGTTTATTCTTACGGGACAGAACCTCCTACGAGCAGTACTTC. Amino acids: CASSLFLRDRTSYEQYF. The J gene is TRBJ2-7, the V gene TRBV28; 7 positions agree with TRBD1. V lost 1 base and J lost 0; bases outside the gene matches: 9. The CDR3 runs 17 residues. Germline CDR1 is MDHEN and CDR2 is SYDVKM. Combining the CDR3 with reference TRBV28 and TRBJ2-7 gives the whole variable domain DVKVTQSSRYLVKRTGEKVFLECVQDMDHENMFWYRQDPGLGLRLIYFSYDVKMKEKGDIPEGYSVSREKKERFSLILESASTNQTSMYLCASSLFLRDRTSYEQYFGPGTRLTVT.

V is TRBV18 and J is TRBJ2-1; 7 bases match TRBD2. The germline V gene encodes CDR1 KGHSH and CDR2 LQKENI. The ends lost 0 bases at V and 0 bases at J; junction bases unmatched: 5. CDR3 size: 17 residues. The CDR3 DNA follows: TGTGCCAGCTCACCACCGAGAGCGGGGAGCTCCTACAATGAGCAGTTCTTC. This gives the protein CASSPPRAGSSYNEQFF.

The CDR3 DNA is TGTGCCAGCAGCCCAGACCGGGGGTCCTACGAGCAGTACTTC. Amino acids: CASSPDRGSYEQYF. The chain combines TRBV3-1 (or the pseudogene TRBV3-2) with TRBJ2-7; the D gene is possibly TRBD2 (6 bases). CDR3 length equals 14 residues. Trimming removed 4 bases at V and 1 base at J, with 11 bases between. The V gene's germline CDR1 is LGHDT and CDR2 YNNKEL (reference sequence).

This clone has more than one count but fewer than ten. The CDR3, as DNA: TGTGCCATCAGTGAAAGGACGAGGGAGGGCTACACCTTC. Encoded protein: CAISERTREGYTF. This rearrangement joins TRBV10-3 to TRBJ1-2, with D unresolved. V lost 3 bases and J 8 bases, leaving 13 bases between the germline ends. This CDR3 has 13 amino acids. Germline V lookup: CDR1 ENHRY, CDR2 SYGVKD.

V is TRBV6-5 and J is TRBJ1-1; 8 bases fit TRBD1. The CDR3 extends over 13 amino acids. The germline gives CDR1 MNHEY, CDR2 SVGAGI. J lost 1 base, V lost 10 bases, and 5 bases had no gene match. This chain's CDR3 is CAISGGENTEAFF. The CDR3 nucleotides read TGTGCCATCTCAGGGGGCGAGAACACTGAAGCTTTCTTT.

This chain joins TRBV28 and TRBJ1-5; 9 bases line up with TRBD1. The V segment lost 7 bases and the J segment 1 base; nucleotides outside the gene matches: 14. CDR1 is MDHEN and CDR2 is SYDVKM in the germline V gene. CDR3 length: 18 amino acids. The CDR3 DNA follows: TGTGCCAGCAAAGTAACAGGGGGCGAATTTAGAAGCAATCAGCCCCAGCATTTT. This sequence encodes CASKVTGGEFRSNQPQHF.

A single count supports this clone. The gene calls are TRBV5-5 and TRBJ1-4, with TRBD1 matching 7 bases. Germline CDR1 is SGHKS and CDR2 is YYEKEE (reference sequence). The V segment lost 0 bases and the J segment 6 bases; nucleotides outside the gene matches: 2. The CDR3 extends over 14 amino acids. CDR3 bases: TGTGCCAGCAGCTTGGCCAGGGGGGATGAAAAACTGTTTTTT. Amino acid sequence: CASSLARGDEKLFF.

This sequence joins TRBV2 and TRBJ2-7, with a possible D match to TRBD2 (5 bases). This CDR3 is 13 amino acids long. CDR1 SNHLY and CDR2 FYNNEI come from the germline V gene. Between the trimmed V and J ends, which lost 5 bases and 9 bases, there was a span of 17 bases. The CDR3 region is CASSKNTGIWQYF. The CDR3 DNA follows: TGTGCCAGCAGTAAGAACACGGGAATATGGCAGTACTTC.

This clone ranks as medium-sized. The chain uses TRBV7-2 and TRBJ2-7; tentatively, D is TRBD1 (5 bases). Germline values: CDR1 SGHTA, CDR2 FQGNSA. CDR3 length: 14 amino acids. The V end was cut by 5 bases, the J end by 2 bases, with 13 bases between. CDR3 sequence (DNA): TGTGCCAGCAGCCAAATCGCAGGGACCTACGAGCAGTACTTC. Protein product: CASSQIAGTYEQYF.

The chain combines TRBV7-9 with TRBJ1-3; D gene uncertain. Germline V gene data show CDR1 as SEHNR and CDR2 as FQNEAQ (reference sequence). The CDR3 is 14 residues long. V lost 5 bases and J lost 3, with 11 bases in between. CDR3 region: CASSPSGVGNTIYF. The CDR3 DNA follows: TGTGCCAGCAGCCCTAGCGGTGTTGGAAACACCATATATTTT.

This clone was counted a single time. The chain uses TRBV11-2 and TRBJ2-3, with D hard to call. The CDR3 spans 13 residues. Trimming cost V 0 bases and J 9 bases, with 10 bases left between them. Germline lookup yields CDR1 SGHAT and CDR2 FQNNGV. CDR3 DNA: TGTGCCAGCAGCTTAGAGCGACCCGAGACGCAGTATTTT. Its translation: CASSLERPETQYF. The full variable domain, rest sourced from reference TRBV11-2 and TRBJ2-3, is EAGVAQSPRYKIIEKRQSVAFWCNPISGHATLYWYQQILGQGPKLLIQFQNNGVVDDSQLPKDRFSAERLKGVDSTLKIQPAKLEDSAVYLCASSLERPETQYFGPGTRLTVL.